This T cell receptor (beta chain) was sequenced during a study of T cells after yellow fever vaccination. This clonotype was counted many times. V lost 6 bases and J 2 bases, leaving 20 bases between the germline ends. This CDR3 is 16 amino acids long. CDR1 is DFQATT, CDR2 SNEGSKA, per germline (reference sequence). TCRdb redid the calling of the 5' RACE reads with MiXCR, one entry per CDR3 protein. The sample lists about 320,000 distinct CDR3 sequences, approximately 4% occurring once. This chain joins TRBV20-1 and TRBJ2-1, with D perhaps matching TRBD1 (8 bases). This sequence was found in a man aged 18-30 years who received the YFV17D yellow fever vaccine. This sample comprised PBMCs, obtained 15 days after the yellow fever booster vaccination. In nucleotides, the CDR3 is TGCAGTGCCATAGGACAGGGAGGGTTTACCTACAATGAGCAGTTCTTC. This codes for CSAIGQGGFTYNEQFF.